This record looks at one TCR beta chain sequence and its context. The antigen is not known. These data are taken from a study of shared clonotypes between healthy human individuals. About the study: Three CD4 naive, three CD4 memory, two CD8 naive and one CD8 memory plate were used per donor.

CDR1 SGHKS and CDR2 YYEKEE come from the germline V gene (reference sequence). Trimming shortened V by 0 bases and J by 1 base, and 4 bases separated the two germline ends. The CDR3 is 14 residues long. Profiled with immunoSEQ multiplex PCR; TCRdb holds only in-frame clones, not every one. In the table there are approximately 720,000 clones, just over 90% of which are singletons. The naive CD8 fraction comprised CD45RO-negative cells positively selected for CCR7 and excluded terminally differentiated effector memory CD45RA+ cells. Donors, healthy HIV-negative adults, lacked recent acute infections or vaccinations. Study results and caveats: Richness estimates generally favored naive over memory subsets. Non-shared clonotypes had lower generation probabilities than clonotypes shared by all four sorted-subset donors.

The sequence was obtained from a man aged 25 to 40 in good health. The chain carries TRBV5-5 and TRBJ2-2; D is unresolved. Specimen: naive CD8+ T cells sorted from blood. CDR3 sequence (DNA): TGTGCCAGCAGCTTGGCGGGGAACACCGGGGAGCTGTTTTTT. Protein sequence: CASSLAGNTGELFF.